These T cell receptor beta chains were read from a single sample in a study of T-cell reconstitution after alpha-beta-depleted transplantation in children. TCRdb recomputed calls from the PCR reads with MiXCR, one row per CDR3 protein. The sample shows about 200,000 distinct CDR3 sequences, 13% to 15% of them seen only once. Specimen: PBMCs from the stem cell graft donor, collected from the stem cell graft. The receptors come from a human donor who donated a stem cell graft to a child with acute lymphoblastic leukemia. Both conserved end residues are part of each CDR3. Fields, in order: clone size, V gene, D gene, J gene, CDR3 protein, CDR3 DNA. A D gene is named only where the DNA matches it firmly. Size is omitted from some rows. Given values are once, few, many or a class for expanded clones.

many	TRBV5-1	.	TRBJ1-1	CASSWTAMNTEAFF	TGCGCCAGCAGCTGGACAGCTATGAACACTGAAGCTTTCTTT
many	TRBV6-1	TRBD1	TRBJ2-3	CASSRDRGTDTQYF	TGTGCCAGCAGCCGGGACAGAGGCACAGATACGCAGTATTTT
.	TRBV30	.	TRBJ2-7	CAWSETVSYEQYF	TGTGCCTGGAGCGAGACGGTCTCTTACGAGCAGTACTTC
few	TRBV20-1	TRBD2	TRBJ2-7	CSASKWEGRGEQYF	TGCAGTGCTAGCAAGTGGGAGGGCCGGGGAGAGCAGTACTTC
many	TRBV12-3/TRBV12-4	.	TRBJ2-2	CASSLIWDGSNTGELFF	TGTGCCAGCAGTTTAATCTGGGACGGCTCGAACACCGGGGAGCTGTTTTTT
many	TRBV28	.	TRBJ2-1	CASSSVGSSYNEQFF	TGTGCCAGCAGTTCCGTGGGGAGTTCCTACAATGAGCAGTTCTTC
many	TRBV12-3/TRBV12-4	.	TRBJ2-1	CASSFRGGVLDYNEQFF	TGTGCCAGCAGTTTTCGAGGAGGGGTCCTTGACTACAATGAGCAGTTCTTC
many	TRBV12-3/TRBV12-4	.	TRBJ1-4	CASSLGTEDNEKLFF	TGTGCCAGCAGTTTGGGGACGGAGGATAATGAAAAACTGTTTTTT
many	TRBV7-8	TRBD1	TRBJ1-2	CASSPNSPDRAYGYTF	TGTGCCAGCAGCCCAAATAGTCCGGACAGGGCGTATGGCTACACCTTC
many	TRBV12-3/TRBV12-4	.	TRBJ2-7	CASSSGVGGYEQYF	TGTGCCAGCAGTTCCGGTGTAGGGGGCTACGAGCAGTACTTC
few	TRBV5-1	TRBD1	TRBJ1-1	CASSIRTGQGAFAFF	TGCGCCAGCAGCATTCGTACGGGACAGGGGGCCTTTGCTTTCTTT
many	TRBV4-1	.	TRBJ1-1	CASSGRVGMNTEAFF	TGCGCCAGCAGCGGGCGTGTCGGAATGAACACTGAAGCTTTCTTT
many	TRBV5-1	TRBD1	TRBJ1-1	CASSLVRWRGQGQNTEAFF	TGCGCCAGCAGCTTGGTCCGGTGGAGGGGACAGGGGCAGAACACTGAAGCTTTCTTT
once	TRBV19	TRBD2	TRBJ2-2	CASSIAGVGTGELFF	TGTGCCAGTAGCATAGCGGGAGTAGGCACCGGGGAGCTGTTTTTT
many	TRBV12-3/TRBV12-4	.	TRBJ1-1	CASSNQRNTEAFF	TGTGCCAGCAGTAACCAGAGGAACACTGAAGCTTTCTTT
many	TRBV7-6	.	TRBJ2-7	CASSLAEASICYEQYF	TGTGCCAGCAGCTTAGCAGAGGCCAGTATATGCTACGAGCAGTACTTC
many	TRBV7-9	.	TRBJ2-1	CASSGARTNNEQFF	TGTGCCAGCAGCGGGGCCAGGACTAACAATGAGCAGTTCTTC
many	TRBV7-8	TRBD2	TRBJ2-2	CASSPGPGGTGELFF	TGTGCCAGCAGCCCGGGACCGGGGGGCACCGGGGAGCTGTTTTTT
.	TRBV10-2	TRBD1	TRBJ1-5	CASRDRTGKDPQHF	TGCGCCAGCAGAGACCGGACAGGGAAAGATCCCCAGCATTTT
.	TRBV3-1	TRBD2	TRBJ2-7	CASSQLSGLAGEEQYF	TGTGCCAGCAGCCAGCTATCGGGACTAGCGGGAGAAGAGCAGTACTTC
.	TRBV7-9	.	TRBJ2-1	CASSPPPRLAPYNEQFF	TGTGCCAGCAGTCCGCCACCTAGGTTAGCGCCATACAATGAGCAGTTCTTC
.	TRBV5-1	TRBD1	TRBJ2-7	CASSLRQGSEQYF	TGCGCCAGCAGCCTAAGACAGGGATCCGAGCAGTACTTC
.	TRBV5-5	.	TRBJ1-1	CASSSRVNTEAFF	TGTGCCAGCAGCTCAAGGGTGAACACTGAAGCTTTCTTT
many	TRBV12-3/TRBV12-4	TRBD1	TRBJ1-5	CASSSIWDRLSNQPQHF	TGTGCCAGCAGTTCAATATGGGACAGGCTGAGCAATCAGCCCCAGCATTTT
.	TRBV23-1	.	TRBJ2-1	CASVIRGAYNEQFF	TGCGCCAGCGTGATTCGCGGGGCGTACAATGAGCAGTTCTTC
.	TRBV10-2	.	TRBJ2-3	CASNPTGGVTDTQYF	TGCGCCAGCAACCCGACCGGGGGTGTGACAGATACGCAGTATTTT
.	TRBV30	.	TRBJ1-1	CAWMGRGGTEAFF	TGTGCCTGGATGGGCCGGGGGGGCACTGAAGCTTTCTTT
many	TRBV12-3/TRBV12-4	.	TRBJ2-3	CASRRSVDTQYF	TGTGCCAGCAGGAGGTCTGTGGATACGCAGTATTTT